This TCR beta chain came from a study of technical replicates of blood from a handful of donors. Assay: immunoSEQ multiplex PCR; the TCRdb copy retains only in-frame clones and omits some. The data show 95,000 to 100,000 clones, almost 96% seen once. For this clone: The identical CDR3 is also encoded by other nucleotide sequences in the sample.

Germline lookup yields CDR1 MNHNS and CDR2 SASEGT. V gave up 4 bases and J gave up 0 bases, with 13 bases separating them. This CDR3 is built from 15 residues. The TCR comes from a human donor in good health. This chain links TRBV6-1 with TRBJ2-7, with D perhaps matching TRBD2 (6 bases). The sample taken for sequencing was T cells isolated from PBMCs. DNA of the CDR3: TGTGCCAGCAGTGCCGGGGACTCTAGCTCCTACGAGCAGTACTTC. Protein product: CASSAGDSSSYEQYF.